Shown below are 20 T cell receptor beta chains from a single sample sequenced in a study of graft-versus-host responses after intestinal transplantation. The table came from immunoSEQ multiplex PCR; TCRdb's copy has only in-frame clones and leaves some out. The table includes 25,000 to 30,000 clones, 87% detected once. The material was PBMCs, obtained around 430 days after intestinal transplantation. These receptor sequences come from a human patient who received an intestinal transplant, so some T cells may come from the graft donor.

The chain employs TRBV7-8 and TRBJ1-1, with D possibly being TRBD1 (6 bases). Deletions cut 5 bases from V and 1 base from J, with 8 bases between. The CDR3 length is 13 residues. Germline V gene lookup returns CDR1 SGHVS and CDR2 FQNEAQ. CDR3 protein: CASSAQGNTEAFF. Here the CDR3 DNA reads TGTGCCAGCAGCGCACAGGGGAACACTGAAGCTTTCTTT.

The chain combines TRBV9 with TRBJ2-2; 12 bases align to TRBD2. The CDR3 covers 15 residues. V was pared by 2 bases and J by 6 bases, with 2 bases of the junction left unmatched. Germline loops: CDR1 SGDLS, CDR2 YYNGEE. CDR3 loop: CASSVTSGRSGELFF. CDR3 bases: TGTGCCAGCAGCGTGACTAGCGGGAGATCCGGGGAGCTGTTTTTT.

The chain carries TRBV6-1 and TRBJ2-2; no firm D call. The CDR3 has 12 amino acids. The V gene lost 8 bases and the J gene lost 4 bases, with 8 bases spanning the gap. CDR1 is MNHNS, CDR2 SASEGT, per germline. CDR3 DNA: TGTGCCAGCTTCCCAGGCACCGGGGAGCTGTTTTTT. It specifies CASFPGTGELFF.

This clone has more than one count but fewer than ten. The chain links TRBV5-1 to TRBJ1-4; 9 bases are a match to TRBD1. The CDR3 length is 14 residues. V trimming: 3 bases; J trimming: 4 bases; junction bases outside the gene matches: 1. Per the germline V gene, CDR1 is SGHRS and CDR2 is YFSETQ. The CDR3 DNA reads TGCGCCAGCAGCTCGGGACAGGGTAATGAAAAACTGTTTTTT. Residues: CASSSGQGNEKLFF.

The chain links TRBV4-1 to TRBJ2-7, with D perhaps being TRBD1 or TRBD2 (5 bases each). Trimming pared 4 bases from V and 0 bases from J, leaving 16 bases between. The CDR3 runs 16 residues. CDR1 is MGHRA and CDR2 is YSYEKL in the germline V gene. CDR3 coding DNA: TGCGCCAGCAGCCCACCATTCTGGGACGACTCCTACGAGCAGTACTTC. Protein product: CASSPPFWDDSYEQYF.

The rearrangement links TRBV4-3 to TRBJ1-3, with TRBD1 identical over 7 bases. J was trimmed by 2 bases and V by 3 bases; bases with no gene match: 10. Germline CDR1 reads LGHNA; CDR2 reads YSLEER. The CDR3 covers 17 residues. CDR3 DNA: TGCGCCAGCAGCCAGGTAGGGACAGCGAGGACTGGAAACACCATATATTTT. It translates to CASSQVGTARTGNTIYF.

The rearrangement uses TRBV6-5 and TRBJ2-7, with D perhaps being TRBD1 or TRBD2 (5 bases each). Trimming left V 7 bases short and J 1 base short, with 8 bases between. Germline V gene lookup returns CDR1 MNHEY and CDR2 SVGAGI. This CDR3 region has 12 residues. Written as DNA, the CDR3 is TGTGCCAGCACGGGACGGTCCTACGAGCAGTACTTC. It translates to CASTGRSYEQYF.

The genes are TRBV4-3 and TRBJ2-2, with TRBD2 matching over 8 bases. The ends lost 3 bases at V and 5 bases at J; junction bases unmatched: 2. The CDR3 consists of 14 residues. Germline values: CDR1 LGHNA, CDR2 YSLEER. CDR3 nucleotide sequence: TGCGCCAGCAGCCATAGCGGGGTTACCGGGGAGCTGTTTTTT. It codes for CASSHSGVTGELFF.

The chain is built from TRBV5-6 and TRBJ1-5; 7 bases line up with TRBD1. The CDR3 consists of 14 residues. Germline V lookup: CDR1 SGHDT, CDR2 YYEEEE. V lost 4 bases, J lost 6 bases, and 7 bases stayed unmatched. The CDR3: CASSHGQDSQPQHF. Written as DNA, the CDR3 is TGTGCCAGCAGCCACGGACAGGATAGTCAGCCCCAGCATTTT. The full variable domain, in which reference TRBV5-6 and TRBJ1-5 provide the parts outside the CDR3, is DAGVTQSPTHLIKTRGQQVTLRCSPKSGHDTVSWYQQALGQGPQFIFQYYEEEERQRGNFPDRFSGHQFPNYSSELNVNALLLGDSALYLCASSHGQDSQPQHFGDGTRLSIL.

The V and J genes are TRBV6-1 and TRBJ1-2, with D hard to call. V was trimmed by 2 bases and J by 5 bases, leaving 18 bases between them. There are 16 residues in the CDR3. Germline CDR1 is MNHNS and CDR2 is SASEGT. CDR3 in amino acids: CASSEPSRSPFYGYTF. The CDR3 bases are TGTGCCAGCAGTGAACCTAGCCGCTCCCCTTTTTATGGCTACACCTTC.

As regards this clone: Just one base apart from a much larger clone, this may be a read error. V is TRBV4-1 and J is TRBJ1-1; no clear D. Germline CDR1 and CDR2: MGHRA and YSYEKL. Deletions cut 0 bases from V and 5 bases from J, with 25 bases between. CDR3 length: 19 residues. The CDR3 is CASSQEFMTLGALWTEAFF. DNA for the CDR3: TGCGCCAGCAGCCAAGAGTTTATGACTCTTGGAGCCCTGTGGACTGAAGCTTTCTTT.

The V call is TRBV10-3, the J call TRBJ2-7, with TRBD1 matching over 9 bases. The CDR3 is 16 residues long. Germline CDR1 is ENHRY and CDR2 is SYGVKD. Unmatched junction bases numbered 11, after V lost 4 bases and J lost 4 bases. CDR3 sequence reads: CAISGFSGQGIYEQYF. As DNA, the CDR3 is TGTGCCATCAGTGGGTTTTCGGGACAGGGCATTTACGAGCAGTACTTC.

The V gene is TRBV7-9, the J gene TRBJ2-5; D is ambiguous. The CDR3 consists of 12 residues. Germline CDR1 is SEHNR and CDR2 is FQNEAQ (reference sequence). Trimming shortened V by 1 base and J by 5 bases, and 5 bases separated the two germline ends. For the CDR3, the DNA is TGTGCCAGCAGCTTAGATAGGGAGACCCAGTACTTC. This translates into CASSLDRETQYF.

V and J are TRBV28 and TRBJ2-7; 9 nucleotides align to TRBD2. CDR3 length equals 15 residues. The germline CDR1 and CDR2 sequences are MDHEN and SYDVKM. With V trimmed by 6 bases and J by 0 bases, 6 bases remained unmatched. CDR3 in amino acids: CASSQAGGYSYEQYF. In nucleotides, the CDR3 is TGTGCCAGCAGCCAAGCGGGAGGATACTCCTACGAGCAGTACTTC. The entire variable domain, with the rest obtained from reference TRBV28 and TRBJ2-7, is as follows: DVKVTQSSRYLVKRTGEKVFLECVQDMDHENMFWYRQDPGLGLRLIYFSYDVKMKEKGDIPEGYSVSREKKERFSLILESASTNQTSMYLCASSQAGGYSYEQYFGPGTRLTVT.

The V and J genes are TRBV7-9 and TRBJ1-2, with D tentatively TRBD1 (5 bases). Germline V gives CDR1 SEHNR, CDR2 FQNEAQ (reference sequence). This CDR3 comprises 14 residues. The V end was cut by 7 bases, the J end by 4 bases, with 16 bases between. The CDR3 spells CASIASGQGYGYTF. The CDR3 DNA reads TGTGCCAGCATTGCGTCAGGCCAGGGCTATGGCTACACCTTC. Using reference TRBV7-9 and TRBJ1-2 for the parts outside the CDR3, the full variable domain is DTGVSQNPRHKITKRGQNVTFRCDPISEHNRLYWYRQTLGQGPEFLTYFQNEAQLEKSRLLSDRFSAERPKGSFSTLEIQRTEQGDSAMYLCASIASGQGYGYTFGSGTRLTVV.

This sequence joins TRBV28 and TRBJ1-5; D not certain. Germline CDR1 MDHEN, CDR2 SYDVKM. The CDR3 is 15 amino acids. V lost 1 base to trimming and J lost 2 bases, with 9 bases between them. CDR3 DNA: TGTGCCAGCAGTTTATACGGGGAAGGCAATCAGCCCCAGCATTTT. It translates to CASSLYGEGNQPQHF.

This clone was observed a few times. The V and J genes are TRBV27 and TRBJ2-7; D ambiguous. The CDR3 spans 15 residues. Germline V lookup: CDR1 MNHEY, CDR2 SMNVEV (reference sequence). The V and J ends lost 5 bases and 1 base respectively, with 15 bases between them. CDR3 sequence (DNA): TGTGCCAGCAGTGGCTTGGGAAGCTCTTCCTACGAGCAGTACTTC. Translation: CASSGLGSSSYEQYF.

V gene TRBV5-1 combines with J gene TRBJ1-2, with a weak D call TRBD1 (5 bases). V was cut by 4 bases and J by 2 bases, with 15 bases left in between. This CDR3 comprises 15 residues. Germline lookup yields CDR1 SGHRS and CDR2 YFSETQ. The CDR3 is CASSPVPGTNYGYTF. The CDR3 DNA is TGCGCCAGCAGCCCGGTCCCAGGGACCAACTATGGCTACACCTTC.

The J gene is TRBJ2-2, the V gene TRBV4-3; D may be TRBD1 (6 bases). V gave up 0 bases and J gave up 7 bases, with 12 bases separating them. CDR1 is LGHNA and CDR2 is YSLEER in the germline V gene. The CDR3 sequence is 15 residues long. The CDR3 here is CASSQDRGYIGELFF. The CDR3 bases are TGCGCCAGCAGCCAAGATAGGGGGTATATCGGGGAGCTGTTTTTT.

This clone has a single count. This sequence joins TRBV19 and TRBJ1-5, with 9 bases that match TRBD1. V lost 11 bases to trimming and J lost 7 bases; unmatched junction nucleotides: 15. In germline, CDR1 is LNHDA, CDR2 SQIVND (reference sequence). This CDR3 is 15 amino acids long. CDR3 amino acids: CAGSTGGSASQPQHF. As DNA, the CDR3 is TGTGCCGGAAGTACAGGGGGCAGCGCTTCCCAGCCCCAGCATTTT.